The 15 T cell receptor beta chains below come from one sample, sequenced in a study of blood T cells in healthy people across ages. A J-beta primer mix and a sample-barcoded 5' primer were used in a second PCR of about 7 to 12 cycles. TCRdb recomputed calls from the 5' RACE reads with MiXCR, one row per CDR3 protein. The sample consists of about 800,000 distinct CDR3 sequences, about 62% of them appearing once. The specimen was blood. Receptor source: a man aged 30 to 45 in good health.

The chain is built from TRBV20-1 and TRBJ2-2; TRBD1 is a possible D gene (5 bases). In germline, CDR1 is DFQATT, CDR2 SNEGSKA (reference sequence). The CDR3 runs to 14 residues. V lost 1 base and J 4 bases, leaving 10 bases between the germline ends. CDR3 nucleotide sequence: TGCAGTGCTAGAGTTCAGGGCGTCACCGGGGAGCTGTTTTTT. Protein product: CSARVQGVTGELFF.

Details on this clonotype: The junction shows a germline mismatch at one end, possibly a read error. The chain uses TRBV15 and TRBJ2-1; 8 bases agree with TRBD1. Looked up from germline, CDR1 is LNHNV and CDR2 is YYDKDF (reference sequence). The CDR3 loop spans 16 amino acids. The CDR3, as DNA: TGTACCACCAGCAGAGGTGCAGGGGGCGTTTACAATGAGCAGTTCTTC. This codes for CTTSRGAGGVYNEQFF. Full variable domain (missing parts from reference TRBV15 and TRBJ2-1): DAMVIQNPRYQVTQFGKPVTLSCSQTLNHNVMYWYQQKSSQAPKLLFHYYDKDFNNEADTPDNFQSRRPNTSFCFLDIRSPGLGDTAMYLCTTSRGAGGVYNEQFFGPGTRLTVL.

The sample holds a few counts of this clonotype. The rearrangement joins TRBV5-1 to TRBJ2-7, with 9 bases aligning to TRBD2. Germline-derived CDR1 and CDR2 are SGHRS and YFSETQ. Trimming removed 4 bases from V and 3 bases from J; junction bases left unmatched: 8. This CDR3 contains 15 residues. DNA of the CDR3: TGCGCCAGCAGCACGGAGGGACTAGCTCTCTACGAGCAGTACTTC. This encodes CASSTEGLALYEQYF.

The CDR3 sequence: CASSQDVGGPVYGYTF. The CDR3 nucleotides read TGCGCCAGCAGCCAAGACGTGGGGGGCCCGGTATATGGCTACACCTTC. This chain connects TRBV4-3 to TRBJ1-2, with D tentatively TRBD1 (6 bases). The CDR3 runs 16 residues. CDR1 and CDR2 from the germline V gene are LGHNA and YSLEER. Trimming removed 0 bases from V and 5 bases from J, with 16 bases in between.

The gene calls are TRBV15 and TRBJ2-5; 7 bases line up with TRBD2. The CDR3 spans 17 residues. Trimming removed 0 bases from V and 7 bases from J; junction bases left unmatched: 14. Germline CDR1 reads LNHNV; CDR2 reads YYDKDF (reference sequence). The CDR3: CATSRDITSAPTGTQYF. The CDR3 DNA reads as TGTGCCACCAGCAGAGACATAACTAGCGCACCGACTGGGACCCAGTACTTC.

In this sample, this clonotype turned up a few times. The chain carries TRBV12-3 or TRBV12-4 and TRBJ2-1; 12 bases match TRBD2. Trimming at V came to 5 bases and at J to 7 bases, leaving 6 bases not matched to a gene. The CDR3 covers 15 residues. The CDR3: CASSPRTSGVNEQFF. The CDR3 nucleotides read TGTGCCAGCAGTCCAAGGACTAGCGGGGTAAATGAGCAGTTCTTC.

The gene calls are TRBV20-1 and TRBJ2-7; TRBD1 is a possible D gene (8 bases). This CDR3 contains 13 residues. V lost 5 bases to trimming and J lost 4 bases, with 15 bases between them. Germline V CDR1 and CDR2: DFQATT, SNEGSKA (reference sequence). The CDR3 nucleotides read TGCAGTGCTGGGGGGGACAGGCAGTACGAGCAGTACTTC. Translating gives CSAGGDRQYEQYF.

CDR3 bases: TGTGCCAGCACCGGGAGGACCTGGGCCCAGTACTTC. This translates into CASTGRTWAQYF. The rearrangement uses TRBV6-2 or TRBV6-3 and TRBJ2-5, with 7 bases that match TRBD2. V shed 7 bases and J 9 bases; nucleotides not matched to a gene: 8. The germline CDR1 and CDR2 sequences are MNHEY and SVGEGT. The CDR3 runs to 12 residues.

The rearrangement joins TRBV7-2 to TRBJ2-7; the D is unclear. Per the germline V gene, CDR1 is SGHTA and CDR2 is FQGNSA. V was shortened by 3 bases and J by 3 bases, with 12 bases between the two germline ends. This CDR3 is built from 14 residues. The CDR3 reads CASSLRTPSYEQYF. In DNA, the CDR3 is TGTGCCAGCAGCTTGAGGACGCCGAGCTACGAGCAGTACTTC.

V is TRBV12-3 or TRBV12-4 and J is TRBJ2-7, with D perhaps being TRBD1 or TRBD2 (6 bases each). This CDR3 has 15 amino acids. The germline V and J ends were trimmed by 5 bases and 2 bases, with 16 bases remaining between them. CDR3 coding DNA: TGTGCCAGCAGTCGAGACGTAGGGGGGACCTACGAGCAGTACTTC. Residues: CASSRDVGGTYEQYF.

The V gene is TRBV11-2, the J gene TRBJ2-1; D possibly corresponds to TRBD2 (6 bases). Germline lookup yields CDR1 SGHAT and CDR2 FQNNGV. Between the trimmed V and J ends, which lost 8 bases and 3 bases, there was a span of 11 bases. The CDR3 extends over 13 amino acids. CDR3 coding DNA: TGTGCCAGCCGCGGCGGGGACTACAATGAGCAGTTCTTC. It yields the protein CASRGGDYNEQFF.

This clonotype turned up a few times. The rearrangement links TRBV6-6 to TRBJ2-2; tentatively, D is TRBD1 (7 bases). The CDR3 length is 14 residues. Germline V gene data show CDR1 as MNHNY and CDR2 as SVGAGI (reference sequence). The germline V and J ends were trimmed by 9 bases and 0 bases, with 11 bases remaining between them. This chain's CDR3 is CASQGGTNTGELFF. The CDR3 bases are TGTGCCAGTCAGGGGGGTACGAACACCGGGGAGCTGTTTTTT.

V gene TRBV3-1 combines with J gene TRBJ2-1, with TRBD2 matching 8 bases. Trimming at V came to 1 base and at J to 1 base, leaving 3 bases not matched to a gene. This CDR3 spans 16 amino acids. Germline assignment: CDR1 LGHDT and CDR2 YNNKEL (reference sequence). The CDR3 DNA reads as TGTGCCAGCAGCCAAGTAGCGGGGCCATCCTACAATGAGCAGTTCTTC. This codes for CASSQVAGPSYNEQFF.

The genes are TRBV18 and TRBJ2-5, with D unclear. The germline V gene encodes CDR1 KGHSH and CDR2 LQKENI. Trimming took off 3 bases at V and 11 bases at J, with 19 bases between the two ends. The length of the CDR3 is 14 residues. CDR3 protein: CASSPRATPSEQYF. For the CDR3, the DNA is TGTGCCAGCTCACCCCGAGCCACCCCATCGGAGCAGTACTTC.

The rearrangement links TRBV20-1 to TRBJ2-7, with unresolved D. The CDR3 extends over 13 amino acids. The germline gives CDR1 DFQATT, CDR2 SNEGSKA (reference sequence). Trimming took off 3 bases at V and 2 bases at J, with 11 bases between the two ends. The CDR3 spells CSASGSNPYEQYF. DNA of the CDR3: TGCAGTGCTAGCGGGTCCAACCCCTACGAGCAGTACTTC.